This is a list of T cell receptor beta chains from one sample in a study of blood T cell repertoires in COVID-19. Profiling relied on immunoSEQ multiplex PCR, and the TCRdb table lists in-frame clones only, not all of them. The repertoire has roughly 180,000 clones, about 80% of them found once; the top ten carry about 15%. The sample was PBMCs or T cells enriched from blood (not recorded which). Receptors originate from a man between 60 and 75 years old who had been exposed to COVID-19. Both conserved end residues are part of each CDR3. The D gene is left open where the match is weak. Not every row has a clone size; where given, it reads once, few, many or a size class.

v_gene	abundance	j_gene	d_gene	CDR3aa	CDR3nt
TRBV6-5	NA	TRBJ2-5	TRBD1	CAVTGGLETQYF	TGTGCCGTGACAGGGGGCTTGGAGACCCAGTACTTC
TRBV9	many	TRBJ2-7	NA	CASSVEPGTPQQYF	TGTGCCAGCAGCGTAGAGCCCGGGACTCCGCAGCAGTACTTC
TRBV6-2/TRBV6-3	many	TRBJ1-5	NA	CASSSDLRGARRNQPQHF	TGTGCCAGCAGTTCTGATCTTCGGGGGGCTCGAAGGAATCAGCCCCAGCATTTT
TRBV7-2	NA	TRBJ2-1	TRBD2	CASSQPGLAGTDEQFF	TGTGCCAGCAGCCAACCCGGACTAGCGGGGACGGATGAGCAGTTCTTC
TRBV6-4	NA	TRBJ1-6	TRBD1	CASSDRGYNSPLHF	TGTGCCAGCAGCGACAGGGGCTATAATTCACCCCTCCACTTT
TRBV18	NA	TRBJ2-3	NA	CASSEISTDTQYF	TGTGCCAGCTCAGAGATTAGCACAGATACGCAGTATTTT
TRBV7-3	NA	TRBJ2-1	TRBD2	CASSSIAGAGYNEQFF	TGTGCCAGCAGCTCAATAGCGGGAGCAGGCTACAATGAGCAGTTCTTC
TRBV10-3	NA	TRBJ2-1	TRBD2	CAISEGLAPFDEQFF	TGTGCCATCAGTGAGGGACTAGCGCCCTTTGATGAGCAGTTCTTC
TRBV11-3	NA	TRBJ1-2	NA	CASSSRTGYRDGYTF	TGTGCCAGCAGCTCCCGAACAGGGTACCGGGATGGCTACACCTTC
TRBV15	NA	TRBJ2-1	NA	CATAWPGGNAYNEQFF	TGTGCCACCGCCTGGCCAGGGGGGAACGCCTACAATGAGCAGTTCTTC
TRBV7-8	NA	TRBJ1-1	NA	CASSPRVWDTEAFF	TGTGCCAGCAGCCCGCGGGTCTGGGACACTGAAGCTTTCTTT
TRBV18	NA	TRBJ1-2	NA	CASSPQGIGYGYTF	TGTGCCAGCTCACCCCAGGGAATCGGCTATGGCTACACCTTC
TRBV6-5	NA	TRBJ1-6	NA	CASGSDWDNSPLHF	TGTGCCAGCGGAAGTGACTGGGATAATTCACCCCTCCACTTT